This T cell receptor (beta chain) was identified in a study of regulatory T cells in long-lasting Graves disease (dated by TCRdb to 2020 to 2022). Looking at the study overall: Persistent Graves' disease was defined as antithyroid drug treatment for over 5 years with persistently positive TSH receptor autoantibodies. A total of roughly 35 samples underwent TCR sequencing: some 13 from persistent and roughly 20 from newly diagnosed Graves' disease patients. This study used TCR sequencing and RNA sequencing of peripheral blood to compare persistent Graves' disease patients against newly diagnosed Graves' disease patients. The study was registered as a clinical trial and conducted in China. Persistent Graves' disease patients in the clinical cohort had taken antithyroid drugs for approximately 9.5 years on average. Findings and caveats that apply to the study as a whole: A larger number of public clonotypes was shared among persistent patients (approximately 3,000) than among newly diagnosed patients (roughly 1,000). Because the primary lesion, thyroid tissue, could not be accessed, the study looked at peripheral blood alone. Lower TCR Shannon entropy and fewer highly expanded clones were observed in persistent Graves' disease patients than in newly diagnosed patients, which suggested clonal expansion. Sequencing and analysis were restricted to the TCR beta chain. TRBV28, TRBJ1-2 and TRBJ2-5 were preferentially used in persistent disease, while TRBV20-1 and TRBJ2-1 were favored in newly diagnosed disease. As a limitation, the authors acknowledged that the small sample size may reduce accuracy.

The library was made by multiplex PCR. Sequencing instrument: Illumina HiSeq 4000. To build TCR beta libraries, CDR3 regions were amplified by Arm-PCR using iRepertoire HTBI primers. Gel purification was performed on PCR products prior to sequencing. The paper's processing steps were these. Across samples, about 64 TRBV and around 15 TRBJ segments were identified and used for gene usage analysis of CDR3 amino acid clonotypes. COPE and FqMerger were used to merge the filtered high-quality paired reads into contigs. Contigs were aligned with BLAST to IMGT TRBV, TRBD and TRBJ reference genes, and CDR3 was defined per IMGT. Clonotypes above 0.1% frequency were classified as highly expanded clones. Repertoire diversity was measured by Shannon entropy, and V-J evenness by the Gini coefficient. A clonotype found in more than one individual was treated as public. The public reads were quality trimmed at Q25 with fastp and then assembled into clones with MiXCR by TCRdb, keeping productive beta chains. Every entry covers one CDR3 protein and lists the most common genes and DNA from its rows. TCRdb's processing, not the study's, gives the V and J calls here. The sample records a few hundred thousand distinct CDR3 sequences, roughly 24% of which are singletons. Of the sample, about 27% is held by the ten largest clones.

Remarks on this clonotype: What this receptor recognizes is not known. Base qualities were left out, and no much larger clone turns up one base away.

V loses 7 bases, J loses 5 bases, and the germline ends lie 20 bases apart. The CDR1 and CDR2 encoded by the germline V gene are MDHEN and SYDVKM. Taken from cysteine to phenylalanine, the CDR3 has 16 residues. Here the CDR3 DNA is all that survives: 48 bases in frame from base 1. The meaning of the sample's time point label: persistent/refractory GD, antithyroid drugs over 5 years with positive TRAb. RNA was extracted from PBMCs in TRIzol for both TCR sequencing and RNA sequencing. The diagnosis of Graves' disease followed American Thyroid Association guidelines. Patients for the study were recruited at an endocrinology department in Xi'an, China. Each patient gave approximately 8.8 milliliters of peripheral blood, collected in an EDTA anticoagulant tube. Ficoll Paque Plus density gradient separation was used to isolate PBMCs, and no further T cell sorting was performed. An Agilent 2100 Bioanalyzer and agarose gel were used to check RNA quality, and a NanoDrop 2000 was used to measure RNA concentration.

This receptor was taken from a woman aged 40 to 55 with Graves disease. Donor details come from another sample of the same person, matched by shared clones. The sequence links TRBV28 to TRBJ2-2, with the D gene tentatively TRBD1 or TRBD2, based on 7 matching bases in each. The sequencing used peripheral blood mononuclear cells (PBMCs), collected when the disease was refractory, from a patient treated with antithyroid drugs. The sequenced DNA: TGTGCCAGCATCCCAGGGGGGGGGCTCTCAACCGGGGAGCTGTTTTTT. Translated, it gives CASIPGGGLSTGELFF.